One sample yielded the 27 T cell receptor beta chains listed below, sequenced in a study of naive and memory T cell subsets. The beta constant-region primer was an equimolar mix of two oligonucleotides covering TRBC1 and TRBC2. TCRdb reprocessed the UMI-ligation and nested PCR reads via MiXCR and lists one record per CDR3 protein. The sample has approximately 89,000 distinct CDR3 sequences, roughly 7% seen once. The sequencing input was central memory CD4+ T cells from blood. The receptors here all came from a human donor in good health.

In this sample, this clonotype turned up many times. The CDR3 DNA reads as TGTGCCAGCACGGCGCAGGGGCTAGGTGAAAAACTGTTTTTT. Its protein is CASTAQGLGEKLFF. The rearrangement joins TRBV2 to TRBJ1-4; maybe TRBD1 (6 bases). V lost 7 bases, J lost 7 bases, and 16 bases lay in between. The CDR3 length is 14 residues. Germline loops: CDR1 SNHLY, CDR2 FYNNEI.

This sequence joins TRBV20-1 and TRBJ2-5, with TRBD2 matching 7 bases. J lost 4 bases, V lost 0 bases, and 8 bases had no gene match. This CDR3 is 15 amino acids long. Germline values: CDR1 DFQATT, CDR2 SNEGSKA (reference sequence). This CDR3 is CSARDPAGVGETQYF. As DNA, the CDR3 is TGCAGTGCTAGAGATCCCGCGGGAGTCGGAGAGACCCAGTACTTC.

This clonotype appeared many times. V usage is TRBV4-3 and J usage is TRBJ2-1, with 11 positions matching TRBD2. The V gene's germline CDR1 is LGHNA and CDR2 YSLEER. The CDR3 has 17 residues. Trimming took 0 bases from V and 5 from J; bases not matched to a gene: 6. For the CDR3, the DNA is TGCGCCAGCAGCCAAGATTTCCTAGCGGGAGGAGACAATGAGCAGTTCTTC. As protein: CASSQDFLAGGDNEQFF.

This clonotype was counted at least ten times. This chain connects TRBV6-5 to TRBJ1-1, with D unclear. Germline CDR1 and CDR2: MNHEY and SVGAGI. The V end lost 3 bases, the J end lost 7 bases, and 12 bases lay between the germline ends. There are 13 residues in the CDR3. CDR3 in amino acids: CASSYKSGFEAFF. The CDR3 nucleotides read TGTGCCAGCAGTTATAAGTCAGGATTTGAAGCTTTCTTT.

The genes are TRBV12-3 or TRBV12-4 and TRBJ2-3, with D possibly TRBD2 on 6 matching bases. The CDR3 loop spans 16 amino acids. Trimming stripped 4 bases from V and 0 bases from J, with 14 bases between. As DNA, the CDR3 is TGTGCCAGCAGTTGGGGGGACTGGACTAGCACAGATACGCAGTATTTT. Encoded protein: CASSWGDWTSTDTQYF.

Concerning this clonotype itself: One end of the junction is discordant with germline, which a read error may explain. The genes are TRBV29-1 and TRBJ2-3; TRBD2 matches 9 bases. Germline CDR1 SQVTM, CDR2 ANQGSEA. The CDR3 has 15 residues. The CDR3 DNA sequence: TGCAGCGTTGAAGGTCTAGCGGGGAGGACAGACACGCAGTATTTT. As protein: CSVEGLAGRTDTQYF.

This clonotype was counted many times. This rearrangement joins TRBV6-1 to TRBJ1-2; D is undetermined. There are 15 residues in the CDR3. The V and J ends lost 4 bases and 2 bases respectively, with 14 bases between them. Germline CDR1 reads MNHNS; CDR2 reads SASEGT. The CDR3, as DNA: TGTGCCAGCAGTGTTAGTTCGACCGGCAACTATGGCTACACCTTC. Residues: CASSVSSTGNYGYTF.

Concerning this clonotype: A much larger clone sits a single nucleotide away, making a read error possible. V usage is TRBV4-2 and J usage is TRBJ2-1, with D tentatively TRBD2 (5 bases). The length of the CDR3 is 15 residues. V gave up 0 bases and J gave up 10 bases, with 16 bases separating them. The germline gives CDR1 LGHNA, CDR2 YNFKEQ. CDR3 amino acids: CASSQEPGESKEQFF. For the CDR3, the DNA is TGTGCCAGCAGCCAAGAACCCGGGGAGTCAAAGGAGCAGTTCTTC.

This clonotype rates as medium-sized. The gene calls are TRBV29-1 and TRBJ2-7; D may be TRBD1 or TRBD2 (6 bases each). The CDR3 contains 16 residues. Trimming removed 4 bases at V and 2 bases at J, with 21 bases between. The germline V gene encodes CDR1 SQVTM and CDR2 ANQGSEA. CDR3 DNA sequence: TGCAGCGTTGGGTTACAGGGACTGAGTCAAACCTACGAGCAGTACTTC. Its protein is CSVGLQGLSQTYEQYF.

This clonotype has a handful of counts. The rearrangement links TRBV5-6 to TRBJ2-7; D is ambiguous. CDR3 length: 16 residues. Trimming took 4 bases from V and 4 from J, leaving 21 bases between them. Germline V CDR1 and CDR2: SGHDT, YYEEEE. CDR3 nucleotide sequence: TGTGCCAGCAGCCCGTCGTTCACGCGGAGTGGGTACGAGCAGTACTTC. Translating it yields CASSPSFTRSGYEQYF. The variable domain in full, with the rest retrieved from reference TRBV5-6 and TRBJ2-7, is DAGVTQSPTHLIKTRGQQVTLRCSPKSGHDTVSWYQQALGQGPQFIFQYYEEEERQRGNFPDRFSGHQFPNYSSELNVNALLLGDSALYLCASSPSFTRSGYEQYFGPGTRLTVT.

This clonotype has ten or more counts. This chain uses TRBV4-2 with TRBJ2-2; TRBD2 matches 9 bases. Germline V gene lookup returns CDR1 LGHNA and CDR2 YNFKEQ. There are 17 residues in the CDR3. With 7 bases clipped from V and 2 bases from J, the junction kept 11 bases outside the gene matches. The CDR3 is CASTHSRLADNTGELFF. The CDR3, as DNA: TGTGCCAGCACCCACTCCCGACTAGCGGATAACACCGGGGAGCTGTTTTTT.

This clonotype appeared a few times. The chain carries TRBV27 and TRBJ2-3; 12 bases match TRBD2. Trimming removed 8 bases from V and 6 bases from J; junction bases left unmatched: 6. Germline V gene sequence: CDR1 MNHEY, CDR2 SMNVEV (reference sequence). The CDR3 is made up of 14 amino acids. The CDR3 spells CASQGLAGPDTQYF. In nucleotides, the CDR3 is TGTGCCAGCCAAGGACTAGCGGGGCCCGATACGCAGTATTTT.

Here the CDR3 reads CASSLAGGTTYNEQFF. CDR3 coding DNA: TGTGCCAGCAGTTTGGCGGGGGGAACAACCTACAATGAGCAGTTCTTC. This chain joins TRBV12-3 or TRBV12-4 and TRBJ2-1, with 8 bases identical to TRBD2. The V and J ends lost 3 bases and 2 bases, in that order; junction bases with no gene match: 6. The CDR3 is 16 residues long.

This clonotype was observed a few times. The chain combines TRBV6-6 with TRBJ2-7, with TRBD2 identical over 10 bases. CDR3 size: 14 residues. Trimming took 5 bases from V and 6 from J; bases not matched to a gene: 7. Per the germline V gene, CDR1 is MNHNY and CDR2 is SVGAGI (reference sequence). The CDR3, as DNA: TGTGCCAGCAGTCGAGCGGGAGGGCCTGGCGAGCAGTACTTC. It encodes CASSRAGGPGEQYF.

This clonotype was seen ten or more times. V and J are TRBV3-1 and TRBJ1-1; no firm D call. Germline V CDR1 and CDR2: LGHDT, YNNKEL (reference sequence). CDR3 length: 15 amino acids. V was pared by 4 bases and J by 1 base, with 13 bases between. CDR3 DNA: TGTGCCAGCAGCCGAAACATTTTTCGGAACACTGAAGCTTTCTTT. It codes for CASSRNIFRNTEAFF.

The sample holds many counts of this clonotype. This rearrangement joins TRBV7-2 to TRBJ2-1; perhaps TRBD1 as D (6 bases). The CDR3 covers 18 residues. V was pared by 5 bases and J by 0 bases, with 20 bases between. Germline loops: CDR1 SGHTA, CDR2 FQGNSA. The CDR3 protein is CASSLKRHTGSSYNEQFF. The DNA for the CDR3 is TGTGCCAGCAGCCTAAAAAGACACACAGGGAGCTCCTACAATGAGCAGTTCTTC.

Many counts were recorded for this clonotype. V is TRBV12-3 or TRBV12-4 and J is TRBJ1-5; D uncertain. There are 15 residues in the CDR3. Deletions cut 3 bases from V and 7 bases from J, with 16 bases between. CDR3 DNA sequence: TGTGCCAGCAGTTTTAGGGCGGCAGACGGGCAGCCCCAGCATTTT. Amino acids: CASSFRAADGQPQHF.

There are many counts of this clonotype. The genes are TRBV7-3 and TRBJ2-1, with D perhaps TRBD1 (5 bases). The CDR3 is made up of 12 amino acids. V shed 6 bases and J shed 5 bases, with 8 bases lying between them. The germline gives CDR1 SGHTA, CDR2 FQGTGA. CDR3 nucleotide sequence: TGTGCCAGCAGGGGGCGGAACAATGAGCAGTTCTTC. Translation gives CASRGRNNEQFF.

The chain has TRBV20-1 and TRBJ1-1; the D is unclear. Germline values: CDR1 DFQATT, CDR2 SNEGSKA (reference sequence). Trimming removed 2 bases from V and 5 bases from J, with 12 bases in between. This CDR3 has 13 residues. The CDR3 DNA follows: TGCAGTGCTAGAAGCCCCCTGGGGACTGAAGCTTTCTTT. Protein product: CSARSPLGTEAFF.

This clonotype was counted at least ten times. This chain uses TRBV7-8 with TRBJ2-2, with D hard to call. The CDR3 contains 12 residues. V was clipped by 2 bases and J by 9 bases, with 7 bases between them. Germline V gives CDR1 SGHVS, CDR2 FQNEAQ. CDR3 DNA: TGTGCCAGCAGCTTAACGAACCGGGAGCTGTTTTTT. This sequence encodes CASSLTNRELFF.

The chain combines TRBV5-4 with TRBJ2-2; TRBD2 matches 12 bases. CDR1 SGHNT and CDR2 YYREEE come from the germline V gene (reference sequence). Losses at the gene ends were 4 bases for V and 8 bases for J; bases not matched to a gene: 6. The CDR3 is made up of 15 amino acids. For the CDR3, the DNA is TGTGCCAGCAGCCCAGCGACTAGCGGGAGAGGGGAGCTGTTTTTT. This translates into CASSPATSGRGELFF.

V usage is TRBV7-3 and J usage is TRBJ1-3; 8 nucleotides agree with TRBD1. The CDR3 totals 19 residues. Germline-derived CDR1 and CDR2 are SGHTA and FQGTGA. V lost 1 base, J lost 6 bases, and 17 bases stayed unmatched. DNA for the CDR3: TGTGCCAGCAGCTTAAAGGTTAGGCCCGGGACAGGAATACCAAACACCATATATTTT. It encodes CASSLKVRPGTGIPNTIYF.

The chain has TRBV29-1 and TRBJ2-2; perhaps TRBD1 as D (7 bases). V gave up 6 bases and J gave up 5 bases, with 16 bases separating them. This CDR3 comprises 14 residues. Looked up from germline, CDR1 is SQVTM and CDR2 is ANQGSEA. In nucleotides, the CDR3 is TGCAGCGTAGGCCCACCAGGGGGGACCGGGGAGCTGTTTTTT. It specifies CSVGPPGGTGELFF.

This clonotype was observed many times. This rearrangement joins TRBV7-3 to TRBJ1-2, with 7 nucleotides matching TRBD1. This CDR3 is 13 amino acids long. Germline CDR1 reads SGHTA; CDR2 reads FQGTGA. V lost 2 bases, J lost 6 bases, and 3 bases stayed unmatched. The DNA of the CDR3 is TGTGCCAGCAGCTTAGCCCAGGGGGATGGCTACACCTTC. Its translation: CASSLAQGDGYTF.

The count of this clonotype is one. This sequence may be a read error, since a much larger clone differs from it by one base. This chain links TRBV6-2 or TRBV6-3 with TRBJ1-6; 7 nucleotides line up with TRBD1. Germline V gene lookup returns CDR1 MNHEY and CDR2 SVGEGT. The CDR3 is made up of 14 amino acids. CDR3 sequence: CASSYGDRASRLHF. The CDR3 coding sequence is TGTGCCAGCAGTTACGGTGACAGGGCCTCACGCCTCCACTTT.

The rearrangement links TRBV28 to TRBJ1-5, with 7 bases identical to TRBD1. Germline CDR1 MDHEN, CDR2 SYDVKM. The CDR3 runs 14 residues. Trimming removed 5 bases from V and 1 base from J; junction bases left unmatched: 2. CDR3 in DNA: TGTGCCAGCAGTCAGGGACAGAGCAATCAGCCCCAGCATTTT. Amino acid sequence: CASSQGQSNQPQHF. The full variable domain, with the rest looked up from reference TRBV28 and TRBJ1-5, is DVKVTQSSRYLVKRTGEKVFLECVQDMDHENMFWYRQDPGLGLRLIYFSYDVKMKEKGDIPEGYSVSREKKERFSLILESASTNQTSMYLCASSQGQSNQPQHFGDGTRLSIL.

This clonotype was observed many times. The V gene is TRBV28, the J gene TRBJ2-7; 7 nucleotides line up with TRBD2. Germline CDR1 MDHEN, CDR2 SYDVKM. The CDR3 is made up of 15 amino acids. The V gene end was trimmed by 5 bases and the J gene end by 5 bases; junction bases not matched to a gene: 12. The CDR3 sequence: CASSATGAGRDEQYF. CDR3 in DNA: TGTGCCAGCAGTGCGACGGGAGCGGGGAGAGACGAGCAGTACTTC.